The count of the clone carrying this T cell receptor beta chain is one. The CDR3 is 14 residues long. The germline V gene has CDR1 SGDLS and CDR2 YYNGEE. Trimming cost V 8 bases and J 5 bases, with 16 bases left between them. Measured with immunoSEQ multiplex PCR; TCRdb has only the in-frame clones, and not every one. This table has some 150,000 clones, more than 75% appearing once. This sample was included in a study of blood T cell repertoires in COVID-19. Study details: The United States, Italy and Spain provided the acute and convalescent COVID-19 samples.

This TCR was recovered from a man between 60 and 75 years old with acute or convalescent COVID-19. Sequenced material: peripheral blood. This rearrangement joins TRBV9 to TRBJ1-4, with D perhaps TRBD1 (6 bases). The CDR3 nucleotides read TGTGCCAGTGCCCTCGGACAGTTAAATGAAAAACTGTTTTTT. Amino acids: CASALGQLNEKLFF. Together with reference TRBV9 and TRBJ1-4, the CDR3 gives the full variable domain: DSGVTQTPKHLITATGQRVTLRCSPRSGDLSVYWYQQSLDQGLQFLIQYYNGEERAKGNILERFSAQQFPDLHSELNLSSLELGDSALYFCASALGQLNEKLFFGSGTQLSVL.